This T cell receptor (beta chain) was documented in a study of T-cell memory formation after mild COVID-19 (dated by TCRdb to 2020 to 2022). Some background on the complete study: Most TCR sequence clusters were specific to one of the two donors. Two young, previously healthy adult volunteers, one female and one male, were included in the cohort. In two donors, T-cell clones that expanded and contracted after mild COVID-19 were tracked by sequencing TCRalpha and TCRbeta repertoires over time.

This clonotype was picked up a small number of times. Its antigen remains undetermined. No much larger clone exists at a distance of one base, and base qualities are not known. PBMCs were isolated by Ficoll-Paque density gradient centrifugation. Results the study describes overall, beyond this receptor: Clones contracting from day 15 to 85 had balanced CD4/CD8 phenotypes, while a second wave expanding from day 15 to 37 was biased towards CD4+. Only a couple of mild cases were covered in the study, and larger cohorts including severe cases with pre-infection samples were considered necessary. Contracting CD4+ clones turned up mainly in the CM and EM memory subsets, whereas EMRA was where CD8+ clones were enriched. Some responding clones were detected in pre-infection memory, which suggested that pre-existing cross-reactive memory T cells had joined the SARS-CoV-2 response. SARS-CoV-2 specificity was not confirmed for the second-wave clones peaking on day 37.

The germline V gene (reference sequence) gives CDR1 as SGHAT and CDR2 as FQDESV. Cut back by 5 bases and 5 bases, the V and J ends lie 16 bases apart. The CDR3 spans 14 residues, from the cysteine through the phenylalanine. Only CDR3 DNA remains: 42 bases, in frame from the first base. The run used an Illumina NovaSeq 6000. TCRalpha and TCRbeta cDNA libraries were built by 5'RACE with constant-segment primers, adding sample barcodes and unique molecular identifiers. Trizol reagent was used to extract RNA from every sample. Libraries were amplified in two PCR steps, with a second sample barcode and Illumina TruSeq adapters added in the second step. Sequencing of libraries was performed on an Illumina NovaSeq with 2 x 150 bp paired-end reads. In the authors' own workflow: The reads were demultiplexed and collapsed into UMI-guided consensus sequences using migec v1.2.7. Using mixcr v2.1.11, UMI consensuses were aligned to TRA and TRB V and J templates and then assembled into clonotypes. Expanded or contracted clonotypes were those called significant by both edgeR and NoisET, with noise models trained on biological replicates. edgeR calls used a false discovery rate-adjusted p below 0.01 and a log2 fold-change threshold of 1. As an exploratory analysis of dynamics, max-normalized trajectories of the 1000 most abundant clonotypes were examined by PCA with hierarchical clustering. The CD4 or CD8 phenotype of responding clones was assigned using the separately sequenced CD4+ and CD8+ repertoires. In-frame beta chains were kept once TCRdb had trimmed the public reads at Q25 with fastp and called clones with MiXCR. All rows with the same CDR3 protein become a single entry with the most common DNA and genes. For this entry, the V and J calls and clone size follow TCRdb and not the study's own pipeline. The table for this sample lists roughly 620,000 distinct CDR3 sequences; more than 15% of them were counted only once. Together, the top ten hold around 11% of the sample.

Material: PBMCs or a T cell subset sorted from them (not recorded which). This sequence was found in an adult woman who had mild COVID-19 (a few samples of this study predate the infection). The sample titles of this study are shuffled in the database, so cell type and time point are left out; the donor was told from shared clones. The chain uses TRBV11-1 and TRBJ2-7; tentative D gene TRBD2, with 6 bases matching. CDR3 protein: CASSARLANDEQYF. Read as DNA, the sequence is TGTGCCAGCAGCGCCCGGCTAGCGAACGACGAGCAGTACTTC.